This is a list of T cell receptor beta chains from one sample in a study of cytomegalovirus exposure and HLA in healthy donors. The repertoire was sequenced with immunoSEQ multiplex PCR; TCRdb's copy has only in-frame clones and lacks some. The sample shows some 190,000 clones, around 80% of them seen only once. Sequenced input: PBMCs. The receptors shown here come from a woman in her twenties or thirties in good health and CMV-seronegative. Both conserved end residues are part of each CDR3. Each record gives: D gene, clone size, J gene, V gene, CDR3 protein, CDR3 DNA. A D gene is named only where the DNA matches it firmly. Size tells how often a clone was seen (once, few, many) or the class of an expanded clone, and some rows leave it out.

D gene: TRBD1; clone size: .; J gene: TRBJ2-7; V gene: TRBV7-9; CDR3 protein: CASSARDRGLYEQYF; CDR3 DNA: TGTGCCAGCAGCGCACGGGACAGGGGGCTCTACGAGCAGTACTTC
D gene: .; clone size: .; J gene: TRBJ2-7; V gene: TRBV30; CDR3 protein: CAWSEDRNYEQYF; CDR3 DNA: TGTGCCTGGAGTGAGGACAGAAACTACGAGCAGTACTTC
D gene: TRBD1; clone size: few; J gene: TRBJ1-2; V gene: TRBV5-6; CDR3 protein: CASSGDRDDGYTF; CDR3 DNA: TGTGCCAGCAGCGGTGACAGGGATGATGGCTACACCTTC
D gene: .; clone size: few; J gene: TRBJ1-3; V gene: TRBV10-3; CDR3 protein: CAISEGGIPKFSGNTIYF; CDR3 DNA: TGTGCCATCAGTGAGGGAGGCATACCAAAATTCTCTGGAAACACCATATATTTT
D gene: TRBD1; clone size: .; J gene: TRBJ1-2; V gene: TRBV5-6; CDR3 protein: CASSLTGGDGYTF; CDR3 DNA: TGTGCCAGCAGCCTGACAGGGGGCGATGGCTACACCTTC
D gene: .; clone size: .; J gene: TRBJ2-3; V gene: TRBV30; CDR3 protein: CAWSVFGDTQYF; CDR3 DNA: TGTGCCTGGAGTGTTTTCGGAGATACGCAGTATTTT
D gene: TRBD1; clone size: once; J gene: TRBJ1-4; V gene: TRBV12-5; CDR3 protein: CASGHGTVSEKLFF; CDR3 DNA: TGTGCTAGTGGCCACGGGACAGTGAGTGAAAAACTGTTTTTT
D gene: TRBD2; clone size: .; J gene: TRBJ2-3; V gene: TRBV11-1; CDR3 protein: CASSLELAGYTDTQYF; CDR3 DNA: TGTGCCAGCAGCTTAGAACTAGCGGGGTACACAGATACGCAGTATTTT
D gene: TRBD2; clone size: .; J gene: TRBJ2-3; V gene: TRBV10-1; CDR3 protein: CASSESWTSRTDTQYF; CDR3 DNA: TGCGCCAGCAGTGAGTCTTGGACTAGCCGCACAGATACGCAGTATTTT
D gene: .; clone size: .; J gene: TRBJ2-1; V gene: TRBV5-1; CDR3 protein: CASSLGDTPRAYNEQFF; CDR3 DNA: TGCGCCAGCAGCTTGGGGGACACTCCGAGGGCCTACAATGAGCAGTTCTTC
D gene: TRBD2; clone size: .; J gene: TRBJ2-5; V gene: TRBV15; CDR3 protein: CATSTGLAGRETQYF; CDR3 DNA: TGTGCCACCAGCACGGGACTAGCGGGGAGGGAGACCCAGTACTTC
D gene: TRBD1; clone size: .; J gene: TRBJ1-2; V gene: TRBV4-1; CDR3 protein: CASSQSGTGNYGYTF; CDR3 DNA: TGCGCCAGCAGCCAGTCCGGGACAGGGAACTATGGCTACACCTTC
D gene: .; clone size: once; J gene: TRBJ1-2; V gene: TRBV6-1; CDR3 protein: CASRKIGGSGGYTF; CDR3 DNA: TGTGCCAGCAGGAAAATAGGGGGTAGCGGGGGCTACACCTTC
D gene: TRBD2; clone size: .; J gene: TRBJ2-7; V gene: TRBV9; CDR3 protein: CASSPQGLGPEKQYF; CDR3 DNA: TGTGCCAGCAGCCCCCAAGGACTAGGCCCAGAGAAGCAGTACTTC
D gene: .; clone size: .; J gene: TRBJ1-1; V gene: TRBV1; CDR3 protein: CTSSQPGKTVNTEAFF; CDR3 DNA: TGCACCAGCAGCCAACCCGGAAAAACAGTGAACACTGAAGCTTTCTTT
D gene: TRBD1; clone size: .; J gene: TRBJ2-2; V gene: TRBV4-1; CDR3 protein: CASSQPNRGTNTGELFF; CDR3 DNA: TGCGCCAGCAGCCAGCCGAACAGGGGCACGAACACCGGGGAGCTGTTTTTT
D gene: .; clone size: .; J gene: TRBJ2-1; V gene: TRBV18; CDR3 protein: CASSPGNEQFF; CDR3 DNA: TGTGCCAGCTCACCCGGGAATGAGCAGTTCTTC
D gene: TRBD1; clone size: .; J gene: TRBJ2-7; V gene: TRBV7-3; CDR3 protein: CASSLTGTGGYEQYF; CDR3 DNA: TGTGCCAGCAGCTTAACAGGGACAGGGGGCTACGAGCAGTACTTC
D gene: TRBD1; clone size: .; J gene: TRBJ1-5; V gene: TRBV2; CDR3 protein: CASSERQGYQPQHF; CDR3 DNA: TGTGCCAGCAGTGAACGACAGGGCTATCAGCCCCAGCATTTT
D gene: .; clone size: .; J gene: TRBJ1-1; V gene: TRBV6-4; CDR3 protein: CASSVTLGDTEAFF; CDR3 DNA: TGTGCCAGCAGTGTCACCCTTGGAGACACTGAAGCTTTCTTT
D gene: .; clone size: .; J gene: TRBJ2-7; V gene: TRBV21-1; CDR3 protein: CASSPRASGQYEQYF; CDR3 DNA: TGTGCCAGCAGCCCTCGGGCTAGCGGCCAATACGAGCAGTACTTC
D gene: .; clone size: .; J gene: TRBJ2-5; V gene: TRBV5-1; CDR3 protein: CASSLISGIGQETQYF; CDR3 DNA: TGCGCCAGCAGCTTGATATCGGGGATCGGACAAGAGACCCAGTACTTC
D gene: TRBD1; clone size: .; J gene: TRBJ1-5; V gene: TRBV19; CDR3 protein: CASSQHRGQGQPQHF; CDR3 DNA: TGTGCCAGTAGTCAACACAGGGGTCAAGGACAGCCCCAGCATTTT
D gene: .; clone size: .; J gene: TRBJ1-6; V gene: TRBV2; CDR3 protein: CASSEVRESPLHF; CDR3 DNA: TGTGCCAGCAGTGAGGTCAGGGAATCACCCCTCCACTTT
D gene: TRBD1; clone size: few; J gene: TRBJ1-6; V gene: TRBV5-6; CDR3 protein: CASSHRGDYNSPLHF; CDR3 DNA: TGTGCCAGCAGCCACAGGGGCGACTATAATTCACCCCTCCACTTT
D gene: .; clone size: few; J gene: TRBJ1-1; V gene: TRBV18; CDR3 protein: CASSDQGMNTEAFF; CDR3 DNA: TGTGCCAGCTCTGACCAGGGAATGAACACTGAAGCTTTCTTT
D gene: .; clone size: .; J gene: TRBJ2-3; V gene: TRBV10-1; CDR3 protein: CASSERGDTQYF; CDR3 DNA: TGCGCCAGCAGTGAACGAGGAGATACGCAGTATTTT